One sample yielded the 12 T cell receptor beta chains listed below, sequenced in a study of blood T cells in healthy people across ages. Alongside a J-beta primer mix, a sample-barcoded 5' primer served in a second PCR lasting 7 to 11 cycles. Each CDR3 protein is one row after TCRdb ran MiXCR on the 5' RACE reads. This sample carries 600,000 or so distinct CDR3 sequences, around 31% of them seen once, and the ten largest clones take around a sixth. The material sequenced was blood. Source of these receptors: a woman of 80 years or more in good health.

The chain is built from TRBV20-1 and TRBJ2-1; 10 bases are a match to TRBD2. This CDR3 spans 13 amino acids. Germline lookup yields CDR1 DFQATT and CDR2 SNEGSKA (reference sequence). V lost 6 bases to trimming and J lost 6 bases; unmatched junction nucleotides: 5. Written as DNA, the CDR3 is TGCAGTGCCCCAGCGGGGGGGACCAATGAGCAGTTCTTC. It codes for CSAPAGGTNEQFF.

This clonotype was observed many times. This chain uses TRBV6-5 with TRBJ2-3; the D call may be TRBD1 or TRBD2 (5 bases each). In germline, CDR1 is MNHEY, CDR2 SVGAGI. V lost 6 bases and J lost 5, with 15 bases in between. The CDR3 runs to 14 residues. CDR3 DNA sequence: TGTGCCAGCAGGATCCGGGGCTCGCAAGATACGCAGTATTTT. Its protein is CASRIRGSQDTQYF.

This clonotype was recorded a few times. This chain uses TRBV15 with TRBJ1-4, with D uncertain. This CDR3 spans 14 amino acids. The germline gives CDR1 LNHNV, CDR2 YYDKDF (reference sequence). V was cut by 3 bases and J by 2 bases, with 7 bases left in between. This chain's CDR3 is CATSSGLTNEKLFF. The CDR3 coding sequence is TGTGCCACCAGCAGCGGACTGACTAATGAAAAACTGTTTTTT.

This clonotype has a count of ten or more. The chain links TRBV29-1 to TRBJ1-2; D is uncertain. The germline CDR1 and CDR2 sequences are SQVTM and ANQGSEA. The V and J ends lost 4 bases and 7 bases respectively, with 16 bases between them. CDR3 length equals 13 residues. In DNA, the CDR3 is TGCAGCGTTGTCCCCCACAGAGAAGTTGGCTACACCTTC. This codes for CSVVPHREVGYTF.

This clonotype was seen a handful of times. This may arise from a read error, as a much more abundant clone is one base away. CDR3 protein: CASRAGYEQYF. The CDR3 region has the DNA TGTGCCAGCAGGGCAGGGTACGAGCAGTACTTC. The J gene is TRBJ2-7, the V gene TRBV25-1, with D perhaps matching TRBD1 (5 bases). CDR1 is MGHDK and CDR2 is SYGVNS in the germline V gene. The ends were cut back, 6 bases at V and 4 bases at J, with 7 bases in the middle. This CDR3 is 11 amino acids long.

In the case of this clonotype: This may come from a read error, since a much larger clone is one base off. This chain links TRBV7-2 with TRBJ1-1; D call uncertain. The V gene's germline CDR1 is SGHTA and CDR2 FQGNSA. There are 14 residues in the CDR3. DNA of the CDR3: TGTGCCGGCAGCGCCCGGAGAGGAGGAACTGAAGCTTTCTTT. This translates into CAGSARRGGTEAFF.

This clonotype was detected many times. The chain uses TRBV6-5 and TRBJ2-4, with D possibly being TRBD1 or TRBD2 (5 bases each). This CDR3 is built from 14 residues. Germline assignment: CDR1 MNHEY and CDR2 SVGAGI. V was shortened by 2 bases and J by 13 bases, with 18 bases between the two germline ends. CDR3 sequence reads: CASSYGTGAWEQYF. In nucleotides, the CDR3 is TGTGCCAGCAGTTACGGCACAGGAGCTTGGGAGCAGTACTTC.

This clonotype occurred many times. With a much larger clone just one base away, this may be a read error. The chain recombines TRBV20-1 with TRBJ2-7; TRBD1 aligns across 8 bases. The CDR3 length is 14 residues. Germline CDR1 is DFQATT and CDR2 is SNEGSKA (reference sequence). V trimming: 6 bases; J trimming: 3 bases; junction bases outside the gene matches: 10. The CDR3 DNA is TGCAGTGCAAGGTGGACAGGGAGAGGCTACGAGCAGTACTTC. It encodes CSARWTGRGYEQYF.

This clonotype was recorded at least ten times. The chain links TRBV20-1 to TRBJ2-7; tentatively, D is TRBD1 (5 bases). Trimming cost V 1 base and J 0 bases, with 7 bases left between them. Germline lookup yields CDR1 DFQATT and CDR2 SNEGSKA (reference sequence). The CDR3 extends over 13 amino acids. The CDR3 region has the DNA TGCAGTGCTAGAGGGGGCGACTCCTACGAGCAGTACTTC. Translated: CSARGGDSYEQYF.

The V gene is TRBV6-6, the J gene TRBJ1-6, with 7 bases fitting TRBD1. Germline assignment: CDR1 MNHNY and CDR2 SVGAGI (reference sequence). The CDR3 spans 17 residues. V lost 4 bases to trimming and J lost 8 bases; unmatched junction nucleotides: 14. The CDR3: CASSFPPDREWDSPLHF. As DNA, the CDR3 is TGTGCCAGCAGTTTCCCCCCCGACAGGGAATGGGATTCACCCCTCCACTTT.

The rearrangement uses TRBV25-1 and TRBJ1-2, with 7 bases lining up with TRBD1. V trimming: 2 bases; J trimming: 12 bases; junction bases outside the gene matches: 9. Germline V CDR1 and CDR2: MGHDK, SYGVNS. CDR3 length equals 13 residues. The CDR3: CASSEEGGRSHTF. The CDR3 nucleotides read TGTGCCAGCAGTGAAGAAGGGGGCAGGAGTCACACCTTC.

In its sample, this clonotype was seen many times. V gene TRBV6-2 or TRBV6-3 combines with J gene TRBJ2-3; TRBD1 aligns across 10 bases. Trimming removed 0 bases from V and 4 bases from J; junction bases left unmatched: 7. CDR3 size: 17 residues. CDR1 is MNHEY, CDR2 SVGEGT, per germline. CDR3 sequence (DNA): TGTGCCAGCAGTTACTCCCGGACAGGGGGGTTATCAGATACGCAGTATTTT. It encodes CASSYSRTGGLSDTQYF.